This TCR beta chain was retrieved from a study of blood T cell repertoires in COVID-19. In the study overall: Italy, Spain and the United States were the sources of the convalescent and acute COVID-19 samples.

V was pared by 4 bases and J by 6 bases, with 4 bases of the junction left unmatched. The germline V gene encodes CDR1 SGDLS and CDR2 YYNGEE. This CDR3 contains 13 residues. Participants, roughly 18 to 89 years old, spanned around 26 US areas. Which cohort a participant joined came from the clinical history participants gave. Libraries were prepared by immunoSEQ multiplex PCR; TCRdb keeps only in-frame clonotypes and omits some of them. The table records under 350,000 clones, 80% to 90% of them present only once. The sample taken for sequencing was PBMCs or T cells enriched from blood (not recorded which). This receptor was taken from a woman aged 40 to 50 with acute COVID-19. This sequence joins TRBV9 and TRBJ2-7; TRBD2 agrees at 10 bases. In DNA form, the CDR3 reads TGTGCCAGCAGCTCCCGACTAGCGGGCGAGCAGTACTTC. Translated: CASSSRLAGEQYF. The entire variable domain, with the rest obtained from reference TRBV9 and TRBJ2-7, is as follows: DSGVTQTPKHLITATGQRVTLRCSPRSGDLSVYWYQQSLDQGLQFLIQYYNGEERAKGNILERFSAQQFPDLHSELNLSSLELGDSALYFCASSSRLAGEQYFGPGTRLTVT.